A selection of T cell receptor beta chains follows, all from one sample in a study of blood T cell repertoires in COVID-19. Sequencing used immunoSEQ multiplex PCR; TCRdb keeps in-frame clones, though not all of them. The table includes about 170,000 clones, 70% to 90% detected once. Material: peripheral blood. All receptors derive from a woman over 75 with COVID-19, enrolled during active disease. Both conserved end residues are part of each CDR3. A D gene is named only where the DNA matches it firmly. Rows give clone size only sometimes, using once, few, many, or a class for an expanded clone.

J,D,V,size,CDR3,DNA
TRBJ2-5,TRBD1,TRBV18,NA,CASSPGTGDETQYF,TGTGCCAGCTCACCCGGGACAGGGGATGAGACCCAGTACTTC
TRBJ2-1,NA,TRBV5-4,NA,CASSPTPTPYNEQFF,TGTGCCAGCAGCCCCACCCCTACCCCCTACAATGAGCAGTTCTTC
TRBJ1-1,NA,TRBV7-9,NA,CASSFGETTEAFF,TGTGCCAGCAGCTTTGGGGAGACCACTGAAGCTTTCTTT
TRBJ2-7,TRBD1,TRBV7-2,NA,CASSSDGTGGYEQYF,TGTGCCAGCAGCTCAGACGGGACAGGGGGTTACGAGCAGTACTTC
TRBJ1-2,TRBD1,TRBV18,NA,CASSPSQGTGGEGYTF,TGTGCCAGCTCACCAAGTCAAGGGACAGGGGGCGAAGGCTACACCTTC
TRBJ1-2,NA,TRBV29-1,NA,CSVEEGGLYGYTF,TGCAGCGTTGAAGAAGGAGGTCTCTATGGCTACACCTTC
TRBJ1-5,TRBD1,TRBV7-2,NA,CASSLGRPGQGRQPQHF,TGTGCCAGCAGCTTAGGGAGGCCGGGACAGGGTAGACAGCCCCAGCATTTT
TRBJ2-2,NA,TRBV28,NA,CASSLLAVTGELFF,TGTGCCAGCAGTTTATTAGCGGTCACCGGGGAGCTGTTTTTT
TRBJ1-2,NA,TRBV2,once,CASSVTGTLSGYTF,TGTGCCAGCAGTGTTACGGGGACACTAAGCGGCTACACCTTC
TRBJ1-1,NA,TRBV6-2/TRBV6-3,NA,CASSPGQKNTEAFF,TGTGCCAGCAGCCCCGGACAGAAGAACACTGAAGCTTTCTTT
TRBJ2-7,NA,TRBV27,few,CASSFGRGYEQYF,TGTGCCAGCAGTTTCGGCAGGGGTTACGAGCAGTACTTC
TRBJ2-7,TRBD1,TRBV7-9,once,CASSLRTGSYEQYF,TGTGCCAGCAGCCTCCGGACAGGTTCCTACGAGCAGTACTTC
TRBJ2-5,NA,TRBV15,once,CATSRDTGSPQETQYF,TGTGCCACCAGCAGAGATACAGGGAGCCCCCAAGAGACCCAGTACTTC
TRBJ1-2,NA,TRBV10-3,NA,CAGRGHDHGYTF,TGTGCCGGCCGGGGACATGACCATGGCTACACCTTC
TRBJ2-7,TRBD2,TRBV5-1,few,CASSLAEREGYEQYF,TGCGCCAGCAGCTTGGCAGAGCGGGAGGGCTACGAGCAGTACTTC
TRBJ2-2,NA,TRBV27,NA,CASGSGKYTGELFF,TGTGCCAGCGGCTCAGGGAAGTACACCGGGGAGCTGTTTTTT
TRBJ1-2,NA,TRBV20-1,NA,CSASSGLGGYTF,TGCAGTGCTAGTTCCGGGTTAGGTGGCTACACCTTC
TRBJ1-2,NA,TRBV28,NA,CASTRTEFNYGYTF,TGTGCCAGCACAAGGACAGAGTTTAACTATGGCTACACCTTC
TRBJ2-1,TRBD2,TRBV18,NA,CASSPLASGGAFHNEQFF,TGTGCCAGCTCACCACTGGCTAGCGGGGGGGCCTTCCACAATGAGCAGTTCTTC
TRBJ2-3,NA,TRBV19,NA,CASSIDRGGTDTQYF,TGTGCCAGTAGTATAGACAGGGGTGGGACAGATACGCAGTATTTT
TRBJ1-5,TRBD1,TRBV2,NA,CASSAGTGHQPQHF,TGTGCCAGCAGTGCCGGGACAGGGCATCAGCCCCAGCATTTT
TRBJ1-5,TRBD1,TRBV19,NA,CASSSPSGTGEGSNQPQHF,TGTGCCAGTAGTTCCCCTTCCGGGACAGGGGAAGGCAGCAATCAGCCCCAGCATTTT
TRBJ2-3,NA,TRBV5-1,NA,CASSLGSSEGPDTQYF,TGCGCCAGCAGCTTGGGATCCAGCGAAGGCCCAGATACGCAGTATTTT
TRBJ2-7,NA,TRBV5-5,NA,CASSSVSISYEQYF,TGTGCCAGCAGTTCCGTGTCTATCTCCTACGAGCAGTACTTC
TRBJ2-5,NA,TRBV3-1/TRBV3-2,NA,CASSQMTRETQYF,TGTGCCAGCAGCCAAATGACTAGGGAGACCCAGTACTTC
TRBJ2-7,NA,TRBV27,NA,CASSFSTGLSYEQYF,TGTGCCAGCAGTTTTTCGACAGGCCTCTCCTACGAGCAGTACTTC
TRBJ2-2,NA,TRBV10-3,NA,CAISLSVTQGTGELFF,TGTGCCATCAGCCTTTCGGTGACACAAGGCACCGGGGAGCTGTTTTTT
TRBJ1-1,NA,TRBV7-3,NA,CASSPAGGRGAEAFF,TGTGCCAGCAGCCCCGCGGGGGGGCGCGGCGCTGAAGCTTTCTTT
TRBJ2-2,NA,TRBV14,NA,CASSLLTGELFF,TGTGCCAGCAGTCTCCTTACCGGGGAGCTGTTTTTT
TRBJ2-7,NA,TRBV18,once,CASSPQVTGASYEQYF,TGTGCCAGCTCACCTCAGGTGACAGGAGCCTCCTACGAGCAGTACTTC
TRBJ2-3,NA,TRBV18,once,CASSLLGGASTDTQYF,TGTGCCAGCTCACTCCTCGGCGGGGCTAGCACAGATACGCAGTATTTT
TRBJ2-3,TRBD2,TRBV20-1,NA,CSASYGGAVKTDTQYF,TGCAGTGCTAGTTACGGGGGGGCCGTCAAGACAGATACGCAGTATTTT
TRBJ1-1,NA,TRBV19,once,CASSIDQAEAFF,TGTGCCAGTAGTATAGATCAGGCTGAAGCTTTCTTT
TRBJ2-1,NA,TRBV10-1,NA,CASSESVAISYNEQFF,TGCGCCAGCAGTGAGTCAGTGGCCATCTCCTACAATGAGCAGTTCTTC
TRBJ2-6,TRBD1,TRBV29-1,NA,CSVEDRTGTEFSGANVLTF,TGCAGCGTTGAAGACCGTACAGGGACAGAGTTCTCTGGGGCCAACGTCCTGACTTTC
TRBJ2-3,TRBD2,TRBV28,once,CASSVVAGVGTDTQYF,TGTGCCAGCAGCGTGGTAGCGGGAGTAGGCACAGATACGCAGTATTTT
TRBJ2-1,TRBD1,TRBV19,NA,CASSPRTGGNEQFF,TGTGCCAGTAGTCCCAGGACAGGGGGAAATGAGCAGTTCTTC
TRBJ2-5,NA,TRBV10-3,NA,CAIREAARETQYF,TGTGCCATCAGAGAGGCGGCGAGGGAGACCCAGTACTTC
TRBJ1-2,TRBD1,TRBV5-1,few,CASSLTGVDYGYTF,TGCGCCAGCAGCTTAACAGGGGTGGACTATGGCTACACCTTC
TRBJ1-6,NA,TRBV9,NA,CASSVESRVYNSPLHF,TGTGCCAGCAGCGTAGAGAGTCGGGTCTATAATTCACCCCTCCACTTT
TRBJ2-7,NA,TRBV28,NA,CASRGHPRYEQYF,TGTGCCAGCAGGGGGCACCCCCGTTACGAGCAGTACTTC
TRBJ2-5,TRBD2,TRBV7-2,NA,CASSLLIAGGQETQYF,TGTGCCAGCAGCTTACTTATAGCGGGGGGCCAAGAGACCCAGTACTTC
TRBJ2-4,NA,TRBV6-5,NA,CASSYTNRAKNIQYF,TGTGCCAGCAGTTACACGAACAGGGCAAAAAACATTCAGTACTTC
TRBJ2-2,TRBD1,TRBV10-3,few,CAISPGTGDTGELFF,TGTGCCATCAGCCCCGGGACAGGGGACACCGGGGAGCTGTTTTTT
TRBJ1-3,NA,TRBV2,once,CASSPRVSGNTIYF,TGTGCCAGCAGTCCCAGGGTTTCTGGAAACACCATATATTTT
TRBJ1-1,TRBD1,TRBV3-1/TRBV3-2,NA,CASSRGGQVRAFF,TGTGCCAGCAGCCGGGGTGGACAGGTTCGAGCTTTCTTT
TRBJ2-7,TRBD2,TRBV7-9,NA,CASTSLAGSNEQYF,TGTGCCAGCACCTCACTAGCGGGCAGCAACGAGCAGTACTTC
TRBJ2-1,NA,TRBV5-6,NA,CASSHQQRNEQFF,TGTGCCAGCAGCCATCAACAGAGAAATGAGCAGTTCTTC